This section outlines one T cell receptor (beta chain) sequence together with its context. Its antigen is not identified. The germline gives CDR1 LGHDT, CDR2 YNNKEL (reference sequence). This CDR3 region has 16 residues. The germline V and J ends were trimmed by 4 bases and 4 bases, with 18 bases remaining between them. The data belong to a study of T-cell reconstitution after alpha-beta-depleted transplantation in children. Whole-study results and caveats: The study traced high day-60 TCRbeta diversity in some patients to surviving recipient T cells and thymic progenitors. By one year post-transplant, T-cell counts and diversity largely arose from T cells that were newly produced.

During its preparation, the TCRbeta library received unique molecular identifiers. One entry per CDR3 protein results from TCRdb running MiXCR on the PCR reads. The sample consists of approximately 1,000,000 distinct CDR3 sequences, around 30% of them appearing once. This sample comprised PBMCs, mostly from graft donor cells, obtained 360 days after TCRalphabeta/CD19-depleted stem cell transplant. The receptor was isolated from a boy younger than two who had a stem cell transplant for SCID, so the T cells may come from the graft donor. This chain links TRBV3-1 with TRBJ2-3; D gene unclear. CDR3 amino acids: CASSLARTQPPDTQYF. The CDR3 DNA reads TGTGCCAGCAGCCTAGCCCGAACCCAGCCCCCAGATACGCAGTATTTT.